This record concerns one T cell receptor (beta chain) sequence. In the same sample, other DNA sequences code for this CDR3. Original processing methods: Amplifying reference gene primers gave estimates of nucleated cell counts. Data came from immunoSEQ multiplex PCR; TCRdb stores just in-frame clones and leaves some out. V and J calls and clone size are as listed in that table; D and trimming were resolved from the DNA. This table has approximately 150,000 clones, roughly 88% appearing once. This CDR3 has 12 amino acids. The V end lost 1 base, the J end lost 6 bases, and 5 bases lay between the germline ends. Germline V gene lookup returns CDR1 SGHNT and CDR2 YYREEE (reference sequence). This record belongs to a study of blood T cell repertoires in COVID-19. Overall study: Researchers got acute and convalescent COVID-19 samples from the United States, Italy and Spain. The cDNA or gDNA used as material had been derived from T cells, B-cell-depleted T cells, or PBMCs.

Material for sequencing was peripheral blood. The origin of this receptor is a woman aged 55-70 years with acute or convalescent COVID-19. The V call is TRBV5-4, the J call TRBJ1-5, with TRBD1 as a possible D gene (5 bases). The CDR3 region is CASSLRGQPQHF. The CDR3 DNA follows: TGTGCCAGCAGCTTGAGGGGTCAGCCCCAGCATTTT.